This T cell receptor (beta chain) appears in the sequencing data of a study of cytomegalovirus exposure and HLA in healthy donors. For the study at large: Samples from HLA-typed donors yielded approximately 88 million unique TCRs in an early data release.

PCR used 60 Vbeta primers and 13 Jbeta primers. Sequencing was performed with immunoSEQ multiplex PCR; in TCRdb, only in-frame clones are kept and a portion is missing. Here the sample spans about 140,000 clones, approximately 80% being singletons. Sequencing was done on a sample of PBMCs. The sequence derives from a man aged 50-60 years in good health and CMV-seronegative.

CDR3 DNA: TGTGCCAGCAGTTTAAACCCTAGACTAGCGGGGGTCACAGATACGCAGTATTTT. Translation: CASSLNPRLAGVTDTQYF. V and J are TRBV28 and TRBJ2-3; 12 bases agree with TRBD2. The CDR3 is made up of 18 amino acids. Germline lookup yields CDR1 MDHEN and CDR2 SYDVKM. V was clipped by 2 bases and J by 2 bases; unmatched bases: 8.